This T cell receptor (beta chain) is drawn from a study of shared clonotypes between healthy human individuals (TCRdb year 2020). With respect to the entire study: The cohort included a few men and a couple of women between 18 and 49 years of age. For each donor, three plates each were used for CD4 naive and CD4 memory, two plates were used for CD8 naive, and one plate was used for CD8 memory. To estimate repertoire size and how much clonotypes are shared between individuals, the study performed deep sequencing of blood TCR repertoires from roughly five healthy adults. Different laboratories and diverse techniques were used to prepare libraries and sequence TCR repertoires, to increase sequencing depth and limit assay-specific biases. Leukapheresis yielded between about 0.9 and 8.9 billion PBMCs per donor. What the study reported, not specific to this receptor: Sampling was restricted to blood, and TCR repertoires in tissue are likely to differ from TCR repertoires in blood. Rarefaction of sorted-subset datasets indicated incomplete sequencing despite the large sequencing depth. Higher generation probabilities were observed for clonotypes shared by all four sorted-subset donors than for non-shared clonotypes. The genetic and exposure-history diversity represented was limited by the small number of donors. Roughly 5% of naive CD4, roughly 3.6% of naive CD8, approximately 2% of memory CD4, and approximately 0.39% of memory CD8 clonotypes were shared across several donors. Estimated clonotype richness was generally larger for naive than for memory subsets. Pairwise subsampling indicated that sequencing depth was expected to affect the degree of clonotype sharing among donors.

Using the deep immunoSEQ assay, TCR CDR3 regions were amplified from genomic DNA by multiplex PCR. For each cell subset, the extracted genomic DNA was distributed evenly across all wells of several immunoSEQ 96-well plates, and each plate served as one replicate. For sorted subsets, each replicate PCR was loaded with roughly 200 ng genomic DNA, equivalent to 25,000 to 30,000 T cell genomes. Purified libraries were measured with a Qubit 3.0 fluorometer, size-checked on a Bioanalyzer 2100, and measured again with the KAPA Library Quantification kit. A separate single-read 150-cycle Illumina NextSeq 550 flow cell was used to sequence each immunoSEQ 96-well plate. The study's own analysis went as follows. Because only junctional sequences without quality scores were contained in the immunoSEQ output, filtering matching that applied to full-length reads could not be performed. Sequences were annotated with PyIR, a Python wrapper for IgBLAST v1.9, and V/J genes and CDR3 were assigned using IMGT germline references. Reads were removed for weak V/J assignments (E-value above 1e-6), missing CDR3, stop codons, out-of-frame junctions, or ambiguous translated residues. A V3J clonotype was defined by an identical inferred V gene, J gene, and CDR3 amino acid sequence. Percentage overlap between repertoires was calculated by dividing the number of shared unique clonotypes by the size of the smaller repertoire. RTK rarefaction, the Chao1 estimator, and Recon v2.1 estimates of unobserved clonotypes were used to assess repertoire richness. Generation probabilities for all TCRbeta clonotypes obtained by the gDNA method from several donors were computed using OLGA. TCRdb carries this immuneACCESS record with in-frame sequences only. Its versions omit some clonotypes, under half of them owing to an unresolved V gene in the studies checked, with the rest unexplained. V, J and clone size reflect that table, while D and trimming were determined from the DNA. The sample contains hundreds of thousands of clones, 96% of them found a single time. The ten top clones hold less than 0.25% of the sample.

CD8 naive samples were obtained by positive selection for CCR7 among CD45RO-negative cells, yielding a CD45RA+CCR7+ population from which TemRA cells were excluded. The donors were healthy, HIV-negative adults with no recently reported acute infections or vaccinations. Every donor was a Caucasian adult living in Nashville, Tennessee, USA. After blood collection by leukapheresis, PBMCs were isolated using Ficoll-Histopaque density gradient centrifugation and then cryopreserved in the vapor phase of liquid nitrogen. Analytical flow cytometry was used to check the purity and quantity of each magnetically sorted T cell population. Genomic DNA was isolated from every sorted fraction and measured by UV absorbance on a Nanodrop 2000c. As concerns this clone: It has no known antigen specificity. Base qualities are not recorded, but no much larger clone differs from it by a single base.

This receptor was taken from a man aged 25-40 years in good health. Sequenced input: naive CD8+ T cells sorted from blood. This sample's cell subset or site label indicates: CD45RA+CCR7+.

The CDR3 corresponds to CASSPPRAGMNTGELFF. The nucleotides are TGTGCCAGCAGCCCCCCTCGGGCGGGCATGAACACCGGGGAGCTGTTTTTT. The chain is assembled from TRBV7-9 and TRBJ2-2; the D region possibly corresponds to TRBD2 (5 bases align). At the junction V is shortened by 5 bases and J by 1 base, with 17 bases in between. The germline V gene encodes CDR1 SEHNR and CDR2 FQNEAQ (reference sequence). The CDR3 covers 17 residues, taking in both the cysteine and the phenylalanine. The sequence is cut down to CDR3 DNA, 51 bases in frame from base 1.